This T cell receptor beta chain is drawn from a study of T cell responses to AZD1222 COVID-19 vaccine. Profiled with immunoSEQ multiplex PCR; TCRdb holds only in-frame clones, not every one. The table lists around 130,000 clones, roughly nine tenths of them singletons. The CDR3 spans 18 residues. Per germline, CDR1 SGHNT and CDR2 YYREEE (reference sequence). V shed 3 bases, J shed 4 bases, and the junction held 8 bases outside the gene matches. This sequence originates from an adult in good health. The material was peripheral blood, obtained on day 0 of AZD1222 vaccination. The V gene is TRBV5-4, the J gene TRBJ2-1; the match to TRBD2 covers 15 bases. CDR3 protein: CASSYTRTSGRGYNEQFF. CDR3 nucleotides: TGTGCCAGCAGCTACACCAGGACTAGCGGGAGGGGTTACAATGAGCAGTTCTTC.